These 15 T cell receptor beta chains came from one sample sequenced in a study of T cells after posttransplantation cyclophosphamide. Sequenced by immunoSEQ multiplex PCR; TCRdb stores in-frame clones only, minus some. The table lists tens of thousands of clones, no singletons, with approximately 2% in the top ten. The source material was PBMCs. These receptors were taken from a man aged 35 to 55 in good health, CMV-negative, and a related stem cell transplant donor.

This clone was counted ten times or more. This sequence joins TRBV7-9 and TRBJ2-7; 7 bases align to TRBD1. Germline V lookup: CDR1 SEHNR, CDR2 FQNEAQ (reference sequence). V gave up 5 bases and J gave up 6 bases; unmatched junction bases: 10. The CDR3 runs 14 residues. The CDR3 spells CASSNTGESAEQYF. CDR3 coding DNA: TGTGCCAGCAGCAACACAGGGGAATCGGCCGAGCAGTACTTC. Full variable domain (remainder filled in from reference TRBV7-9 and TRBJ2-7): DTGVSQNPRHKITKRGQNVTFRCDPISEHNRLYWYRQTLGQGPEFLTYFQNEAQLEKSRLLSDRFSAERPKGSFSTLEIQRTEQGDSAMYLCASSNTGESAEQYFGPGTRLTVT.

This clone was recorded many times. The J gene is TRBJ2-3, the V gene TRBV7-3; 14 bases fit TRBD2. Germline V gene data show CDR1 as SGHTA and CDR2 as FQGTGA. There are 16 residues in the CDR3. The V and J ends lost 5 bases and 4 bases, in that order; junction bases with no gene match: 5. The CDR3, as DNA: TGTGCCAGCAGCCCAAGACTAGCGGGAGGGGCAGATACGCAGTATTTT. Residues: CASSPRLAGGADTQYF.

This clone was detected only a few times. This chain links TRBV29-1 with TRBJ1-1; the D gene is possibly TRBD1 (5 bases). Trimming removed 4 bases at V and 1 base at J, with 10 bases between. The CDR3 contains 13 residues. Germline V gene data show CDR1 as SQVTM and CDR2 as ANQGSEA. The CDR3 reads CSVGGVANTEAFF. The CDR3 nucleotides read TGCAGCGTTGGGGGGGTAGCGAACACTGAAGCTTTCTTT.

At least ten counts were recorded for this clone. This rearrangement joins TRBV9 to TRBJ2-3, with D perhaps matching TRBD1 (5 bases). Per germline, CDR1 SGDLS and CDR2 YYNGEE. V was clipped by 0 bases and J by 1 base, with 6 bases between them. This CDR3 contains 14 residues. The CDR3 reads CASSVGRGTDTQYF. Here the CDR3 DNA reads TGTGCCAGCAGCGTAGGCAGGGGCACAGATACGCAGTATTTT.

V and J are TRBV19 and TRBJ2-3; 10 bases are shared with TRBD2. From germline, CDR1 is LNHDA and CDR2 SQIVND (reference sequence). V lost 2 bases to trimming and J lost 1 base; unmatched junction nucleotides: 3. The CDR3 is made up of 16 amino acids. CDR3 amino acids: CASSIILAGGTDTQYF. The CDR3 nucleotides read TGTGCCAGTAGTATAATCCTAGCGGGGGGCACAGATACGCAGTATTTT.

This clone has ten or more counts. The V and J genes are TRBV15 and TRBJ2-2, with a weak D call TRBD2 (6 bases). V lost 8 bases and J 7 bases, leaving 20 bases between the germline ends. This CDR3 is built from 15 residues. Germline CDR1 and CDR2: LNHNV and YYDKDF (reference sequence). In DNA form, the CDR3 reads TGTGCCACCCATGCAGCTCGGGAGTCCAGCGGGGAGCTGTTTTTT. This codes for CATHAARESSGELFF.

This clone was picked up a small number of times. The chain joins TRBV18 to TRBJ1-1; D is unresolved. Trimming cost V 3 bases and J 1 base, with 12 bases left between them. This CDR3 region has 15 residues. Germline CDR1 KGHSH, CDR2 LQKENI. CDR3 DNA sequence: TGTGCCAGCTCACCGGATGGGCCGAGGAACACTGAAGCTTTCTTT. Translated, it gives CASSPDGPRNTEAFF.

This clone was observed at least ten times. The chain has TRBV19 and TRBJ2-1; TRBD1 aligns across 8 bases. This CDR3 contains 17 residues. Per germline, CDR1 LNHDA and CDR2 SQIVND (reference sequence). Losses at the gene ends were 6 bases for V and 5 bases for J; bases not matched to a gene: 15. The CDR3 is CASSTRGLGGINNEQFF. DNA of the CDR3: TGTGCCAGTAGCACCAGGGGGCTCGGGGGAATTAACAATGAGCAGTTCTTC.

This clone was observed many times. This sequence joins TRBV29-1 and TRBJ2-2, with D unclear. Germline CDR1 SQVTM, CDR2 ANQGSEA. CDR3 length: 11 amino acids. Deletions cut 7 bases from V and 6 bases from J, with 9 bases between. CDR3 sequence (DNA): TGCAGCGCAGTTGTGCCCGGGGAGCTGTTTTTT. Residues: CSAVVPGELFF.

This clone was recorded many times. The gene calls are TRBV29-1 and TRBJ1-4, with TRBD1 matching over 9 bases. V trimming: 4 bases; J trimming: 3 bases; junction bases outside the gene matches: 15. Germline values: CDR1 SQVTM, CDR2 ANQGSEA. This CDR3 has 18 residues. The CDR3 reads CSVGATGTGSIANEKLFF. The CDR3, as DNA: TGCAGCGTTGGCGCAACCGGGACAGGGTCGATCGCTAATGAAAAACTGTTTTTT.

At least ten counts were recorded for this clone. The rearrangement joins TRBV5-1 to TRBJ1-1; possible D gene TRBD1, 5 bases. The CDR3 sequence is 13 residues long. Germline V gene sequence: CDR1 SGHRS, CDR2 YFSETQ. V was trimmed by 4 bases and J by 1 base, leaving 8 bases between them. The CDR3 loop reads CASSVDRNTEAFF. CDR3 nucleotides: TGCGCCAGCAGCGTAGACAGGAACACTGAAGCTTTCTTT.

This clone has a count of ten or more. The chain recombines TRBV7-8 with TRBJ2-3, with 9 bases matching TRBD1. CDR1 SGHVS and CDR2 FQNEAQ come from the germline V gene. The V and J ends lost 6 bases and 3 bases, in that order; junction bases with no gene match: 4. This CDR3 has 14 amino acids. The CDR3 protein is CASRRDRVTDTQYF. CDR3 DNA sequence: TGTGCCAGCAGAAGGGACAGGGTAACAGATACGCAGTATTTT.

Ten or more counts support this clone. This rearrangement joins TRBV5-1 to TRBJ1-4, with D possibly matching TRBD1 (5 bases). The V end was cut by 4 bases, the J end by 10 bases, with 20 bases between. Looked up from germline, CDR1 is SGHRS and CDR2 is YFSETQ. The CDR3 extends over 15 amino acids. CDR3 nucleotide sequence: TGCGCCAGCAGCCCGGACCCAGGGATCAGCTCAAAACTGTTTTTT. Its protein is CASSPDPGISSKLFF.

This clone was counted a few times. The chain employs TRBV25-1 and TRBJ1-5; no firm D call. This CDR3 region has 14 residues. Germline CDR1 MGHDK, CDR2 SYGVNS. V was clipped by 1 base and J by 3 bases, with 7 bases between them. CDR3 region: CASSESGFNQPQHF. In DNA, the CDR3 is TGTGCCAGCAGTGAATCAGGCTTCAATCAGCCCCAGCATTTT.

This clone was seen ten or more times. V and J are TRBV11-2 and TRBJ2-3, with TRBD2 matching over 9 bases. V lost 0 bases and J lost 4; bases outside the gene matches: 2. This CDR3 comprises 15 residues. Germline CDR1 reads SGHAT; CDR2 reads FQNNGV. The CDR3 loop reads CASSLDAGGADTQYF. The CDR3, as DNA: TGTGCCAGCAGCTTAGATGCGGGAGGGGCAGATACGCAGTATTTT.